The 18 T cell receptor beta chains reported below all come from one sample, sequenced in a study of siplizumab effects on memory and regulatory T cells. The data were produced by immunoSEQ multiplex PCR, yet TCRdb's version contains in-frame clones alone and is incomplete. The top ten hold around 0.68% of the sample, which has about 100,000 clones, about 92% seen once. Sample: Tregs sorted from blood. The receptor set was obtained from a human donor in good health.

The rearrangement links TRBV7-3 to TRBJ2-1; D might be TRBD1 or TRBD2, each matching 5 bases. CDR1 and CDR2 from the germline V gene are SGHTA and FQGTGA. Trimming pared 5 bases from V and 9 bases from J, leaving 23 bases between. The CDR3 contains 16 residues. CDR3 nucleotide sequence: TGTGCCAGCAGCCCCCAGGGACCAAGAAACCTCGGTGAGCAGTTCTTC. It is translated as CASSPQGPRNLGEQFF.

The chain uses TRBV5-1 and TRBJ2-5, with 9 bases aligning to TRBD1. The J call may not be correct, given that the DNA end is closer to TRBJ2-7. CDR3 length: 15 amino acids. CDR1 and CDR2 (germline): SGHRS, YFSETQ. CDR3 coding DNA: TGCGCCAGCAGCCGTACCCTGGACAGGGGCTACGAGCAGTACTTC. It translates to CASSRTLDRGYEQYF.

The chain employs TRBV5-1 and TRBJ2-3, with TRBD2 matching over 9 bases. This CDR3 has 16 residues. Germline V lookup: CDR1 SGHRS, CDR2 YFSETQ. With 4 bases clipped from V and 0 bases from J, the junction kept 6 bases outside the gene matches. The CDR3, as DNA: TGCGCCAGCAGCCGCCGGACTAGCGCTAGCACAGATACGCAGTATTTT. Residues: CASSRRTSASTDTQYF.

The V gene is TRBV5-1, the J gene TRBJ2-3; 10 bases agree with TRBD2. The germline gives CDR1 SGHRS, CDR2 YFSETQ. This CDR3 has 17 residues. V lost 5 bases and J lost 5; bases outside the gene matches: 14. The CDR3 sequence: CASRLAGPQREVDTQYF. The CDR3 bases are TGCGCCAGCAGACTAGCGGGGCCCCAACGAGAGGTAGATACGCAGTATTTT.

The rearrangement joins TRBV28 to TRBJ2-1, with a tentative D call TRBD2 (5 bases). Germline loops: CDR1 MDHEN, CDR2 SYDVKM. V dropped 4 bases and J dropped 2 bases, with 12 bases sitting between them. The CDR3 contains 15 residues. This CDR3 reads CASSSSGFTYNEQFF. CDR3 nucleotide sequence: TGTGCCAGCAGTTCCTCGGGATTTACCTACAATGAGCAGTTCTTC. The full variable domain, with the rest looked up from reference TRBV28 and TRBJ2-1, is DVKVTQSSRYLVKRTGEKVFLECVQDMDHENMFWYRQDPGLGLRLIYFSYDVKMKEKGDIPEGYSVSREKKERFSLILESASTNQTSMYLCASSSSGFTYNEQFFGPGTRLTVL.

This chain joins TRBV28 and TRBJ1-4; D possibly corresponds to TRBD1 (6 bases). Between the trimmed V and J ends, which lost 1 base and 0 bases, there was a span of 9 bases. The CDR3 loop spans 16 amino acids. Germline values: CDR1 MDHEN, CDR2 SYDVKM. DNA for the CDR3: TGTGCCAGCAGTTTATACAGGGCTGCAACTAATGAAAAACTGTTTTTT. This translates into CASSLYRAATNEKLFF.

The rearrangement links TRBV5-4 to TRBJ2-1, with 7 nucleotides matching TRBD1. CDR3 size: 14 residues. Germline-derived CDR1 and CDR2 are SGHNT and YYREEE (reference sequence). Trimming removed 4 bases from V and 7 bases from J; junction bases left unmatched: 8. The DNA for the CDR3 is TGTGCCAGCAGCCTCGGATCACAGGGGAATGAGCAGTTCTTC. It translates to CASSLGSQGNEQFF.

The CDR3 sequence is CASRGSEAFF. CDR3 bases: TGTGCCAGTAGGGGGTCTGAAGCTTTCTTT. The rearrangement joins TRBV19 to TRBJ1-1; D gene unclear. The germline gives CDR1 LNHDA, CDR2 SQIVND (reference sequence). V was cut by 6 bases and J by 6 bases, with 5 bases left in between. This CDR3 comprises 10 residues.

This clone has a handful of counts. J is TRBJ2-7 and V is TRBV18, with D perhaps given as TRBD1 or TRBD2 (5 bases each). Trimming removed 2 bases at V and 0 bases at J, with 11 bases between. Germline CDR1 is KGHSH and CDR2 is LQKENI. The CDR3 spans 15 residues. The CDR3 loop reads CASSPSEGSSYEQYF. In DNA, the CDR3 is TGTGCCAGCTCACCAAGTGAGGGGAGCTCCTACGAGCAGTACTTC.

This chain uses TRBV5-4 with TRBJ2-3; no reliable D call. Per germline, CDR1 SGHNT and CDR2 YYREEE (reference sequence). There are 14 residues in the CDR3. V was shortened by 3 bases and J by 1 base, with 9 bases between the two germline ends. The CDR3 spells CASSSRGGTDTQYF. The CDR3 nucleotides read TGTGCCAGCAGCTCCCGAGGTGGCACAGATACGCAGTATTTT.

The rearrangement links TRBV7-9 to TRBJ2-5, with 7 bases that match TRBD2. The CDR3 has 13 residues. Germline V CDR1 and CDR2: SEHNR, FQNEAQ (reference sequence). Germline trimming cut 2 bases from V and 5 bases from J; bases unmatched to any gene: 2. DNA for the CDR3: TGTGCCAGCAGCTTATTCGGGAGGGAGACCCAGTACTTC. Amino acid sequence: CASSLFGRETQYF.

The V call is TRBV10-3, the J call TRBJ1-6; D is ambiguous. The CDR3 totals 14 residues. V lost 3 bases, J lost 13 bases, and 16 bases lay in between. Germline CDR1 is ENHRY and CDR2 is SYGVKD. The CDR3 region is CAISEGPELGPLHF. The CDR3 DNA reads as TGTGCCATCAGTGAAGGGCCTGAACTGGGTCCCCTCCACTTT.

The V and J genes are TRBV11-2 and TRBJ2-1; D is ambiguous. This CDR3 contains 15 residues. V was trimmed by 4 bases and J by 10 bases, leaving 20 bases between them. Germline V lookup: CDR1 SGHAT, CDR2 FQNNGV. The CDR3 sequence: CASSWTGLARQEQFF. CDR3 sequence (DNA): TGTGCCAGCAGCTGGACGGGCCTCGCAAGGCAAGAGCAGTTCTTC.

The chain combines TRBV29-1 with TRBJ1-2; TRBD1 matches 7 bases. V shed 3 bases, J shed 4 bases, and the junction held 5 bases outside the gene matches. This CDR3 has 13 amino acids. Germline CDR1 and CDR2: SQVTM and ANQGSEA. This CDR3 reads CSVDEGGVYGYTF. The DNA for the CDR3 is TGCAGCGTTGATGAAGGGGGCGTCTATGGCTACACCTTC. The whole variable domain, filled in from reference TRBV29-1 and TRBJ1-2, reads SAVISQKPSRDICQRGTSLTIQCQVDSQVTMMFWYRQQPGQSLTLIATANQGSEATYESGFVIDKFPISRPNLTFSTLTVSNMSPEDSSIYLCSVDEGGVYGYTFGSGTRLTVV.

The chain is built from TRBV14 and TRBJ2-2; no clear D gene. Germline CDR1 reads SGHDN; CDR2 reads FVKESK. V was pared by 2 bases and J by 6 bases, with 13 bases between. The CDR3 is 15 amino acids. The CDR3 sequence: CASSQQSLSSGELFF. CDR3 coding DNA: TGTGCCAGCAGCCAACAGTCCCTGAGTTCCGGGGAGCTGTTTTTT.

This clone has just a few counts. The chain has TRBV19 and TRBJ2-1, with 8 bases lining up with TRBD1. The germline V gene has CDR1 LNHDA and CDR2 SQIVND (reference sequence). V was pared by 5 bases and J by 0 bases, with 3 bases of the junction left unmatched. The CDR3 runs to 15 residues. The CDR3 bases are TGTGCCAGTAGTCCGGACAGGGACTCCTACAATGAGCAGTTCTTC. This sequence encodes CASSPDRDSYNEQFF.

This chain joins TRBV6-6 and TRBJ2-5; no reliable D call. The CDR3 is 11 residues long. Germline-derived CDR1 and CDR2 are MNHNY and SVGAGI (reference sequence). Trimming pared 7 bases from V and 5 bases from J, leaving 8 bases between. CDR3 sequence (DNA): TGTGCCAGCACTCTGGCCGAGACCCAGTACTTC. It codes for CASTLAETQYF.

The V and J genes are TRBV11-2 and TRBJ2-2; TRBD2 might be the D (6 bases). Looked up from germline, CDR1 is SGHAT and CDR2 is FQNNGV. The CDR3 loop spans 16 amino acids. V dropped 7 bases and J dropped 6 bases, with 21 bases sitting between them. The CDR3 coding sequence is TGTGCCAGCATCTATCTTCCGGGGGTGGTCGCCGGGGAGCTGTTTTTT. Residues: CASIYLPGVVAGELFF.